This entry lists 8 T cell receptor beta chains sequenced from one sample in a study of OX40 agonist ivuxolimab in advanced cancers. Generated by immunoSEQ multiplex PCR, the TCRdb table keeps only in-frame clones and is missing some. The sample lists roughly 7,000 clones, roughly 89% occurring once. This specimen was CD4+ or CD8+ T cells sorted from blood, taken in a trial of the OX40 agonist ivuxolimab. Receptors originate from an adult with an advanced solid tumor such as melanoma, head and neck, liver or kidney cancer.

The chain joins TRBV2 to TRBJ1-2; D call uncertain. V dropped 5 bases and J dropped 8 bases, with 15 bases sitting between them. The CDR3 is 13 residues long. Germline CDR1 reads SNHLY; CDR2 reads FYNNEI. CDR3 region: CASSPGISSGYTF. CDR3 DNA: TGTGCCAGCAGTCCGGGAATATCCTCCGGCTACACCTTC. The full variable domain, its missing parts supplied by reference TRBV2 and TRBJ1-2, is EPEVTQTPSHQVTQMGQEVILRCVPISNHLYFYWYRQILGQKVEFLVSFYNNEISEKSEIFDDQFSVERPDGSNFTLKIRSTKLEDSAMYFCASSPGISSGYTFGSGTRLTVV.

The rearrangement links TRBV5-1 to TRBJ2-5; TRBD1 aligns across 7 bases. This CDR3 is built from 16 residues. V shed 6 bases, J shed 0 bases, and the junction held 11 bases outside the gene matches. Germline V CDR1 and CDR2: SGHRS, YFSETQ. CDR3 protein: CASTPGQTLYQETQYF. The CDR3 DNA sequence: TGCGCCAGCACTCCGGGACAGACTCTTTACCAAGAGACCCAGTACTTC.

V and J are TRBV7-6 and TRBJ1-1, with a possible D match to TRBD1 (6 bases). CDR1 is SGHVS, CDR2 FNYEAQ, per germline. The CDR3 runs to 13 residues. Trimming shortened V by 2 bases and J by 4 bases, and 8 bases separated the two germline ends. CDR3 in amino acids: CASSLSGVTEAFF. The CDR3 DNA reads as TGTGCCAGCAGCTTATCAGGGGTCACTGAAGCTTTCTTT.

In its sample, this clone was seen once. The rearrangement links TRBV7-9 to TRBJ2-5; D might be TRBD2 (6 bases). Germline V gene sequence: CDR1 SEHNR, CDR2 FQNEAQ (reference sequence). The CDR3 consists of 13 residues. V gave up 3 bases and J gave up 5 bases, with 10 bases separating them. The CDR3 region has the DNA TGTGCCAGCAGCTTCGCCCGGGAGGAGACCCAGTACTTC. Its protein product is CASSFAREETQYF.

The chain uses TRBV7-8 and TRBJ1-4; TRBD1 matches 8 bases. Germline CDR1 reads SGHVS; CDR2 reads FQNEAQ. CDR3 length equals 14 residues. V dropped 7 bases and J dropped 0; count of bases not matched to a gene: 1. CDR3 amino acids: CASKQGATNEKLFF. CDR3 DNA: TGTGCCAGCAAACAGGGGGCAACTAATGAAAAACTGTTTTTT.

The CDR3 region has the DNA TGTGCCAGCAGTGAAACGCGACTTGCCGGCGAGACCCAGTACTTC. Amino acid sequence: CASSETRLAGETQYF. The chain uses TRBV6-1 and TRBJ2-5, with D unclear. CDR1 is MNHNS, CDR2 SASEGT, per germline. The CDR3 runs to 15 residues. Trimming stripped 2 bases from V and 5 bases from J, with 15 bases between.

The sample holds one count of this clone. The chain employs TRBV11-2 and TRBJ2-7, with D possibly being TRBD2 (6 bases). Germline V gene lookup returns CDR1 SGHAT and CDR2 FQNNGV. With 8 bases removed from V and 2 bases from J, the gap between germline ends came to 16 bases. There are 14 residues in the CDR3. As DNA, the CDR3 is TGTGCCAGCCGCGGGGTAAGAAGGGCCTACGAGCAGTACTTC. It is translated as CASRGVRRAYEQYF.

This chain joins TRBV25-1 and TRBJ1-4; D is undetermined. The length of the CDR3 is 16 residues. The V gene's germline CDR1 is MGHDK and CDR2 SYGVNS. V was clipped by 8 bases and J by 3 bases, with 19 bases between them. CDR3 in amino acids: CASARSGVAANEKLFF. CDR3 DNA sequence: TGTGCCAGCGCTCGGAGCGGAGTAGCGGCTAATGAAAAACTGTTTTTT. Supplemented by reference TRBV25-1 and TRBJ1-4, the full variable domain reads EADIYQTPRYLVIGTGKKITLECSQTMGHDKMYWYQQDPGMELHLIHYSYGVNSTEKGDLSSESTVSRIRTEHFPLTLESARPSHTSQYLCASARSGVAANEKLFFGSGTQLSVL.